The 32 T cell receptor beta chains reported below all come from one sample, sequenced in a study of T cell responses to AZD1222 COVID-19 vaccine. The table came from immunoSEQ multiplex PCR; TCRdb's copy has only in-frame clones and leaves some out. The repertoire holds 85,000 to 130,000 clones, with 80% to 90% as singletons. The source material was peripheral blood, sampled on day 0 of AZD1222 vaccination. The origin of the receptors is an adult in good health.

This clone was seen repeatedly, ten times or more. The sample holds other DNA sequences that translate to the same CDR3. V is TRBV24-1 and J is TRBJ1-2, with 9 bases identical to TRBD1. The CDR3 contains 14 residues. The V gene's germline CDR1 is KGHDR and CDR2 SFDVKD. Trimming took 4 bases from V and 4 from J; bases not matched to a gene: 3. CDR3 protein: CATSDPGQGYGYTF. The DNA for the CDR3 is TGTGCCACCAGTGACCCGGGACAGGGCTATGGCTACACCTTC.

As DNA, the CDR3 is TGTGCCAGCAGCGGGCGGGGGGAGTATGGCTACACCTTC. It codes for CASSGRGEYGYTF. The genes are TRBV5-5 and TRBJ1-2; TRBD1 might be the D (5 bases). With 4 bases removed from V and 5 bases from J, the gap between germline ends came to 12 bases. Germline V gene sequence: CDR1 SGHKS, CDR2 YYEKEE (reference sequence). CDR3 length equals 13 residues.

The rearrangement joins TRBV19 to TRBJ2-7; 8 nucleotides agree with TRBD2. The CDR3 is 16 residues long. Germline loops: CDR1 LNHDA, CDR2 SQIVND (reference sequence). V gave up 3 bases and J gave up 6 bases; unmatched junction bases: 13. The CDR3 region has the DNA TGTGCCAGTAGTATCATCGGCGGGAGGAGAAGAGGCGAGCAGTACTTC. Its protein is CASSIIGGRRRGEQYF.

The chain couples TRBV19 to TRBJ1-5; TRBD1 might be the D (6 bases). Germline lookup yields CDR1 LNHDA and CDR2 SQIVND (reference sequence). V dropped 5 bases and J dropped 3 bases, with 8 bases sitting between them. CDR3 length: 13 amino acids. For the CDR3, the DNA is TGTGCCAGTAGTCGACAGGCCAATCAGCCCCAGCATTTT. Translation gives CASSRQANQPQHF. Together with reference TRBV19 and TRBJ1-5, the CDR3 gives the full variable domain: DGGITQSPKYLFRKEGQNVTLSCEQNLNHDAMYWYRQDPGQGLRLIYYSQIVNDFQKGDIAEGYSVSREKKESFPLTVTSAQKNPTAFYLCASSRQANQPQHFGDGTRLSIL.

The V gene is TRBV25-1, the J gene TRBJ2-7, with 9 bases that match TRBD1. CDR3 length: 16 residues. V shed 3 bases, J shed 3 bases, and the junction held 9 bases outside the gene matches. Germline V gene sequence: CDR1 MGHDK, CDR2 SYGVNS. CDR3 protein: CASSEGDRGGFYEQYF. The CDR3 nucleotides are TGTGCCAGCAGTGAGGGCGACAGGGGGGGTTTCTACGAGCAGTACTTC.

The V gene is TRBV29-1, the J gene TRBJ1-1, with D tentatively TRBD1 (6 bases). The CDR3 covers 15 residues. The germline V gene has CDR1 SQVTM and CDR2 ANQGSEA. V was clipped by 3 bases and J by 4 bases, with 18 bases between them. CDR3 in amino acids: CSVDPRGLSGTEAFF. The CDR3 DNA is TGCAGCGTTGACCCCAGGGGACTTTCGGGCACTGAAGCTTTCTTT.

This sequence joins TRBV7-2 and TRBJ1-1, with 12 bases lining up with TRBD1. The CDR3 contains 16 residues. The V and J ends lost 1 base and 4 bases, in that order; junction bases with no gene match: 4. Germline V gene sequence: CDR1 SGHTA, CDR2 FQGNSA. CDR3 protein: CASSLGGTGGLTEAFF. As DNA, the CDR3 is TGTGCCAGCAGCTTAGGGGGGACAGGGGGCCTCACTGAAGCTTTCTTT. The full variable domain, with the rest looked up from reference TRBV7-2 and TRBJ1-1, is GAGVSQSPSNKVTEKGKDVELRCDPISGHTALYWYRQSLGQGLEFLIYFQGNSAPDKSGLPSDRFSAERTGGSVSTLTIQRTQQEDSAVYLCASSLGGTGGLTEAFFGQGTRLTVV.

The chain is built from TRBV9 and TRBJ1-6; D unresolved. Per germline, CDR1 SGDLS and CDR2 YYNGEE. Trimming pared 6 bases from V and 0 bases from J, leaving 10 bases between. The CDR3 is 15 amino acids. CDR3 DNA sequence: TGTGCCAGCATGAGGGAGAGCTCCTATAATTCACCCCTCCACTTT. Encoded protein: CASMRESSYNSPLHF.

The genes are TRBV12-3 or TRBV12-4 and TRBJ2-5; TRBD1 agrees at 8 bases. The CDR3 loop spans 13 amino acids. V lost 6 bases, J lost 6 bases, and 6 bases stayed unmatched. CDR3 in amino acids: CASRDRDRKTQYF. The CDR3 nucleotides are TGTGCCAGCAGGGACAGGGACAGGAAGACCCAGTACTTC.

The chain employs TRBV19 and TRBJ2-5, with D maybe TRBD2 (5 bases). V gave up 5 bases and J gave up 5 bases, with 18 bases separating them. The length of the CDR3 is 15 residues. Germline assignment: CDR1 LNHDA and CDR2 SQIVND (reference sequence). CDR3 loop: CASSPKRAGWETQYF. CDR3 in DNA: TGTGCCAGTAGTCCCAAGAGGGCTGGATGGGAGACCCAGTACTTC.

This clone was counted once. The chain carries TRBV11-2 and TRBJ2-2; D gene ambiguous. Germline-derived CDR1 and CDR2 are SGHAT and FQNNGV. With 3 bases removed from V and 1 base from J, the gap between germline ends came to 9 bases. The CDR3 has 15 amino acids. The CDR3 is CASSFPGLNTGELFF. Written as DNA, the CDR3 is TGTGCCAGCAGCTTCCCGGGTTTGAACACCGGGGAGCTGTTTTTT.

V is TRBV27 and J is TRBJ1-1; D possibly corresponds to TRBD1 (5 bases). Germline V gives CDR1 MNHEY, CDR2 SMNVEV (reference sequence). V lost 5 bases to trimming and J lost 9 bases, with 16 bases between them. The CDR3 has 13 residues. CDR3 region: CASSPLRGLKAFF. For the CDR3, the DNA is TGTGCCAGCAGTCCCCTAAGGGGCTTGAAAGCTTTCTTT.

The V gene is TRBV5-1, the J gene TRBJ2-1; 7 positions agree with TRBD2. Germline trimming cut 0 bases from V and 1 base from J; bases unmatched to any gene: 10. Germline values: CDR1 SGHRS, CDR2 YFSETQ. The CDR3 sequence is 18 residues long. In nucleotides, the CDR3 is TGCGCCAGCAGCTTGGTACGGCGGGAGCGGGGATCCTACAATGAGCAGTTCTTC. Protein sequence: CASSLVRRERGSYNEQFF.

The chain recombines TRBV19 with TRBJ2-7, with a tentative D call TRBD2 (5 bases). V shed 5 bases and J shed 3 bases, with 23 bases lying between them. Germline lookup yields CDR1 LNHDA and CDR2 SQIVND (reference sequence). The CDR3 has 17 residues. Here the CDR3 reads CASSPNGRGGLLYEQYF. The CDR3 bases are TGTGCCAGTAGTCCCAACGGCCGGGGTGGCTTACTCTACGAGCAGTACTTC.

This clone was recorded only once. The rearrangement uses TRBV4-3 and TRBJ1-2; D gene unclear. CDR1 and CDR2 from the germline V gene are LGHNA and YSLEER. With 1 base removed from V and 0 bases from J, the gap between germline ends came to 9 bases. The CDR3 runs 15 residues. CDR3 bases: TGCGCCAGCAGCCAAGTCGCCGGGGCTAACTATGGCTACACCTTC. Its translation: CASSQVAGANYGYTF.

This rearrangement joins TRBV18 to TRBJ2-7; D not certain. The CDR3 is made up of 14 amino acids. Looked up from germline, CDR1 is KGHSH and CDR2 is LQKENI. V gave up 4 bases and J gave up 3 bases, with 13 bases separating them. The CDR3 protein is CASSLPGSIYEQYF. The CDR3 DNA reads TGTGCCAGCTCACTTCCGGGCTCTATCTACGAGCAGTACTTC.

J is TRBJ1-1 and V is TRBV20-1, with D tentatively TRBD1 (5 bases). V lost 6 bases to trimming and J lost 3 bases, with 8 bases between them. From germline, CDR1 is DFQATT and CDR2 SNEGSKA (reference sequence). The CDR3 totals 11 residues. DNA for the CDR3: TGCAGTGCCGCGGGGGACACTGAAGCTTTCTTT. Residues: CSAAGDTEAFF.

This chain links TRBV12-3 or TRBV12-4 with TRBJ1-2, with D unresolved. The CDR3 is made up of 12 amino acids. Trimming took 4 bases from V and 4 from J, leaving 7 bases between them. The CDR3 DNA is TGTGCCAGCAGTTCGGACTTCTATGGCTACACCTTC. Protein: CASSSDFYGYTF.

The J gene is TRBJ2-5, the V gene TRBV7-2, with D unresolved. There are 15 residues in the CDR3. Germline V gene lookup returns CDR1 SGHTA and CDR2 FQGNSA. Trimming cost V 1 base and J 4 bases, with 13 bases left between them. The CDR3 nucleotides are TGTGCCAGCAGCTTAGTTCCCCTAAGGCGAGAGACCCAGTACTTC. Protein sequence: CASSLVPLRRETQYF.

CDR3: CASSQVVGASYEQYF. The CDR3 region has the DNA TGCGCCAGCAGCCAAGTCGTTGGAGCTTCCTACGAGCAGTACTTC. The chain carries TRBV4-3 and TRBJ2-7; D not certain. The CDR3 totals 15 residues. V lost 1 base and J lost 1, with 11 bases in between. Per germline, CDR1 LGHNA and CDR2 YSLEER.

J is TRBJ1-2 and V is TRBV7-9; D not certain. The CDR3 extends over 13 amino acids. The germline V and J ends were trimmed by 1 base and 8 bases, with 11 bases remaining between them. In germline, CDR1 is SEHNR, CDR2 FQNEAQ (reference sequence). For the CDR3, the DNA is TGTGCCAGCAGCTTAGAATCCCTCTACGGCTACACCTTC. Protein product: CASSLESLYGYTF.

This chain links TRBV7-9 with TRBJ1-3; no definite D call. Trimming shortened V by 3 bases and J by 0 bases, and 9 bases separated the two germline ends. CDR1 and CDR2 from the germline V gene are SEHNR and FQNEAQ (reference sequence). The CDR3 consists of 15 residues. CDR3 amino acids: CASSFRTNSGNTIYF. The CDR3 coding sequence is TGTGCCAGCAGCTTTAGGACCAACTCTGGAAACACCATATATTTT. Drawing the rest from reference TRBV7-9 and TRBJ1-3, the complete variable domain is DTGVSQNPRHKITKRGQNVTFRCDPISEHNRLYWYRQTLGQGPEFLTYFQNEAQLEKSRLLSDRFSAERPKGSFSTLEIQRTEQGDSAMYLCASSFRTNSGNTIYFGEGSWLTVV.

The CDR3 nucleotides are TGTGCCAGCGGAATACCCGGGACATTAACCGGGGAGCTGTTTTTT. Translated, it gives CASGIPGTLTGELFF. The V and J genes are TRBV7-9 and TRBJ2-2; perhaps TRBD1 as D (6 bases). Trimming removed 8 bases at V and 5 bases at J, with 18 bases between. CDR3 length equals 15 residues. The V gene's germline CDR1 is SEHNR and CDR2 FQNEAQ (reference sequence).

The V and J genes are TRBV29-1 and TRBJ1-5, with a weak D call TRBD1 (5 bases). The CDR3 covers 13 residues. Germline V gene lookup returns CDR1 SQVTM and CDR2 ANQGSEA. The germline V and J ends were trimmed by 2 bases and 5 bases, with 10 bases remaining between them. The CDR3 region is CSVEIREDQPQHF. DNA of the CDR3: TGCAGCGTTGAAATCAGGGAGGATCAGCCCCAGCATTTT.

The table lists this clone with a few counts. V gene TRBV24-1 combines with J gene TRBJ1-2; D possibly corresponds to TRBD1 (5 bases). The CDR3 is 16 residues long. The germline V and J ends were trimmed by 4 bases and 4 bases, with 18 bases remaining between them. The germline gives CDR1 KGHDR, CDR2 SFDVKD. The chain's CDR3 is CATSDRQIRNTYGYTF. In DNA form, the CDR3 reads TGTGCCACCAGTGACCGACAGATCCGAAATACCTATGGCTACACCTTC.

The sample holds one count of this clone. This sequence joins TRBV9 and TRBJ1-2, with D possibly TRBD1 on 5 matching bases. This CDR3 is built from 15 residues. V shed 0 bases and J shed 0 bases, with 9 bases lying between them. Germline values: CDR1 SGDLS, CDR2 YYNGEE. CDR3 loop: CASSVEGSSNYGYTF. The CDR3 DNA follows: TGTGCCAGCAGCGTAGAGGGGAGTTCTAACTATGGCTACACCTTC.

As to this clone: Germline is not matched at one junction end, which may reflect a read error. This rearrangement joins TRBV15 to TRBJ2-7, with 8 positions matching TRBD1. CDR1 LNHNV and CDR2 YYDKDF come from the germline V gene (reference sequence). CDR3 length equals 13 residues. The CDR3 coding sequence is TGTGCCACCAGCAGAGATTTTATAGGGACAGGAACCTTC. Its translation is CATSRDFIGTGTF.

The J gene is TRBJ2-7, the V gene TRBV9, with unresolved D. The CDR3 spans 13 residues. V lost 4 bases and J lost 7, with 15 bases in between. Looked up from germline, CDR1 is SGDLS and CDR2 is YYNGEE. The chain's CDR3 is CASSPAHLGEQYF. The CDR3 nucleotides read TGTGCCAGCAGCCCCGCCCATCTTGGAGAGCAGTACTTC.

This rearrangement joins TRBV6-2 or TRBV6-3 to TRBJ2-5; 8 bases agree with TRBD2. Germline-derived CDR1 and CDR2 are MNHEY and SVGEGT. V dropped 5 bases and J dropped 3; count of bases not matched to a gene: 5. The CDR3 spans 14 residues. CDR3 loop: CASSGTREKETQYF. CDR3 in DNA: TGTGCCAGCAGTGGGACTAGGGAAAAAGAGACCCAGTACTTC.

The chain recombines TRBV9 with TRBJ2-1; D is perhaps TRBD1 (6 bases). There are 15 residues in the CDR3. Germline V gene sequence: CDR1 SGDLS, CDR2 YYNGEE. Trimming took 4 bases from V and 2 from J, leaving 13 bases between them. This CDR3 is CASSSRGGTYNEQFF. CDR3 in DNA: TGTGCCAGCAGCTCCAGAGGGGGAACCTACAATGAGCAGTTCTTC.

The chain has TRBV11-2 and TRBJ1-5, with D maybe TRBD1 (6 bases). V lost 5 bases, J lost 0 bases, and 11 bases lay in between. Germline CDR1 reads SGHAT; CDR2 reads FQNNGV. This CDR3 has 15 residues. CDR3 sequence reads: CASSRGGLSNQPQHF. The CDR3 bases are TGTGCCAGCAGCCGAGGGGGGCTTAGCAATCAGCCCCAGCATTTT.

The chain uses TRBV7-9 and TRBJ2-6; no clear D gene. The CDR3 runs 16 residues. V lost 5 bases to trimming and J lost 1 base, with 12 bases between them. The germline CDR1 and CDR2 sequences are SEHNR and FQNEAQ (reference sequence). The DNA for the CDR3 is TGTGCCAGCAGCCCGAAGTGGGATTCTGGGGCCAACGTCCTGACTTTC. This translates into CASSPKWDSGANVLTF.